These 7 T cell receptor beta chains were all obtained from the same sample, sequenced in a study of blood T cells in healthy people across ages. Combining a sample-barcoded 5' primer with a J-beta primer mix, a second PCR ran for roughly 6 to 12 cycles. From the 5' RACE reads, TCRdb called clonotypes with MiXCR, one entry per CDR3 protein. Of more than 450,000 distinct CDR3 sequences listed, about 26% are singletons. Another study also made use of these data, one on T cells of mothers and their children.

The sequenced material came from blood. The receptors originated from a boy between 2 and 15 years old in good health.

This sequence joins TRBV29-1 and TRBJ2-7; D ambiguous. Trimming pared 0 bases from V and 6 bases from J, leaving 9 bases between. The CDR3 loop spans 12 amino acids. CDR1 is SQVTM and CDR2 is ANQGSEA in the germline V gene. The CDR3 nucleotides read TGCAGCGTTGAAGAGGCAGCATCCGAGCAGTACTTC. This encodes CSVEEAASEQYF.

The chain is built from TRBV19 and TRBJ1-4; no definite D call. Germline assignment: CDR1 LNHDA and CDR2 SQIVND (reference sequence). Trimming shortened V by 5 bases and J by 2 bases, and 15 bases separated the two germline ends. This CDR3 spans 16 amino acids. The CDR3 region is CASSFTDGRTNEKLFF. The CDR3 DNA is TGTGCCAGTAGTTTCACCGACGGGAGGACTAATGAAAAACTGTTTTTT.

This clonotype was detected a few times. The rearrangement links TRBV10-3 to TRBJ2-3; TRBD1 aligns across 7 bases. The CDR3 is 15 amino acids. The V and J ends lost 0 bases and 2 bases, in that order; junction bases with no gene match: 2. Germline-derived CDR1 and CDR2 are ENHRY and SYGVKD. The CDR3 reads CAISESGQPTDTQYF. CDR3 coding DNA: TGTGCCATCAGTGAGTCGGGACAGCCCACAGATACGCAGTATTTT.

The V and J genes are TRBV3-1 and TRBJ2-4; the D gene is possibly TRBD2 (5 bases). Trimming pared 4 bases from V and 6 bases from J, leaving 10 bases between. CDR1 is LGHDT, CDR2 YNNKEL, per germline (reference sequence). The CDR3 extends over 13 amino acids. This CDR3 is CASSPPGSNIQYF. The CDR3 DNA is TGTGCCAGCAGCCCTCCGGGATCAAACATTCAGTACTTC. Complete variable domain (other parts from reference TRBV3-1 and TRBJ2-4): DTAVSQTPKYLVTQMGNDKSIKCEQNLGHDTMYWYKQDSKKFLKIMFSYNNKELIINETVPNRFSPKSPDKAHLNLHINSLELGDSAVYFCASSPPGSNIQYFGAGTRLSVL.

The chain combines TRBV9 with TRBJ1-5; D remains unclear. CDR3 length: 13 residues. The germline V gene encodes CDR1 SGDLS and CDR2 YYNGEE. V dropped 0 bases and J dropped 5 bases, with 6 bases sitting between them. This chain's CDR3 is CASSVASDQPQHF. CDR3 coding DNA: TGTGCCAGCAGCGTAGCGTCCGATCAGCCCCAGCATTTT.

This clonotype has only a few counts. The junction and the germline gene differ at one end; a read error may be behind it. The chain is built from TRBV11-1 and TRBJ2-1; D could derive from TRBD1 or TRBD2 (5 bases each). The CDR3 sequence is 12 residues long. Germline lookup yields CDR1 SGHAT and CDR2 FQDESV (reference sequence). CDR3 in amino acids: CASSPNGASPYF. For the CDR3, the DNA is TGTGCCAGCAGCCCCAACGGGGCTAGCCCGTACTTC. Together with reference TRBV11-1 and TRBJ2-1, the CDR3 gives the full variable domain: EAEVAQSPRYKITEKSQAVAFWCDPISGHATLYWYRQILGQGPELLVQFQDESVVDDSQLPKDRFSAERLKGVDSTLKIQPAELGDSAMYLCASSPNGASPYFGPGTRLTVL.

This clonotype was counted between two and nine times. The chain joins TRBV20-1 to TRBJ2-1, with TRBD2 matching over 7 bases. V was clipped by 4 bases and J by 5 bases; unmatched bases: 8. The CDR3 length is 14 residues. The germline V gene encodes CDR1 DFQATT and CDR2 SNEGSKA (reference sequence). This CDR3 is CSAIDPSGDNEQFF. The CDR3 DNA reads as TGCAGTGCTATAGATCCTAGCGGAGACAATGAGCAGTTCTTC.